A single sample is the source of the 32 T cell receptor beta chains below, sequenced in a study of CD8+ T cells in alopecia areata. Sequencing used cDNA as its template, made by extracting RNA and reverse transcribing it. TCRdb keeps only in-frame clones here, not all; method: immunoSEQ multiplex PCR. The sample lists tens of thousands of clones; 29% were seen once. Treatment defined: oral pan-JAK inhibitor, 5-10 mg twice daily. The sample consisted of CD8+ T cells sorted from blood, taken at week 4, from a patient treated with tofacitinib. Receptor source: a human donor with alopecia areata.

This chain links TRBV29-1 with TRBJ2-4; 8 positions match TRBD1. The CDR3 consists of 17 residues. CDR1 and CDR2 from the germline V gene are SQVTM and ANQGSEA. V dropped 5 bases and J dropped 0; count of bases not matched to a gene: 12. The CDR3 DNA reads as TGCAGCGTTCCGGGACAGGACCCCGGACTAGCCAAAAACATTCAGTACTTC. It yields the protein CSVPGQDPGLAKNIQYF.

The chain recombines TRBV30 with TRBJ1-2, with D possibly matching TRBD1 (5 bases). Trimming left V 4 bases short and J 8 bases short, with 17 bases between. The CDR3 length is 13 residues. From germline, CDR1 is GTSNPN and CDR2 SVGIG (reference sequence). In nucleotides, the CDR3 is TGTGCCTGGACCGTGGGGCAGGGCTGGGGCTACACCTTC. Translation: CAWTVGQGWGYTF.

The table lists this clone with a few counts. This chain joins TRBV12-5 and TRBJ2-1; D unclear. V lost 5 bases, J lost 0 bases, and 29 bases lay in between. This CDR3 has 21 residues. Germline loops: CDR1 LGHNT, CDR2 FRNRAP. CDR3 coding DNA: TGTGCTAGTGGTCTCGATTTGAGGCAGACGAGCTCTCCGAGCTCCTACAATGAGCAGTTCTTC. It codes for CASGLDLRQTSSPSSYNEQFF.

This clone was seen more than once but under ten times. This chain uses TRBV11-2 with TRBJ2-1; D is possibly TRBD2 (5 bases). CDR1 is SGHAT and CDR2 is FQNNGV in the germline V gene. CDR3 length: 15 amino acids. Trimming took 6 bases from V and 3 from J, leaving 15 bases between them. The CDR3 coding sequence is TGTGCCAGCAGAGAGCTGCCAGGACTCTACAATGAGCAGTTCTTC. Translated: CASRELPGLYNEQFF.

This clone was detected a few times. The CDR3 here is CSVWGPGTEAFF. The CDR3 DNA is TGCAGCGTGTGGGGCCCCGGCACTGAAGCTTTCTTT. The genes are TRBV29-1 and TRBJ1-1; perhaps TRBD1 as D (5 bases). The V end was cut by 6 bases, the J end by 4 bases, with 12 bases between. The germline gives CDR1 SQVTM, CDR2 ANQGSEA. This CDR3 is 12 amino acids long.

The V call is TRBV4-1, the J call TRBJ2-2, with TRBD1 matching 8 bases. Per germline, CDR1 MGHRA and CDR2 YSYEKL. The CDR3 spans 14 residues. V lost 4 bases and J lost 10; bases outside the gene matches: 8. The CDR3 is CASSPRQGKAELFF. CDR3 nucleotides: TGCGCCAGCAGCCCTCGACAGGGGAAGGCGGAGCTGTTTTTT.

The chain uses TRBV6-6 and TRBJ2-1, with D perhaps matching TRBD1 (6 bases). V was cut by 6 bases and J by 8 bases, with 14 bases left in between. CDR1 is MNHNY and CDR2 is SVGAGI in the germline V gene (reference sequence). The CDR3 extends over 13 amino acids. The CDR3 loop reads CASSLTGSHEQFF. The CDR3 DNA follows: TGTGCCAGCAGCTTGACAGGTTCCCATGAGCAGTTCTTC.

The chain recombines TRBV19 with TRBJ2-5; D is ambiguous. This CDR3 region has 12 residues. Germline loops: CDR1 LNHDA, CDR2 SQIVND (reference sequence). V lost 3 bases and J lost 6, with 8 bases in between. CDR3: CASSIPAKTQYF. The DNA for the CDR3 is TGTGCCAGTAGTATCCCAGCGAAGACCCAGTACTTC.

This clone was seen once. J is TRBJ1-1 and V is TRBV28, with D uncertain. V was cut by 6 bases and J by 4 bases, with 12 bases left in between. CDR3 size: 13 residues. Germline CDR1 reads MDHEN; CDR2 reads SYDVKM. CDR3 protein: CASSAPGRTEAFF. The CDR3 nucleotides are TGTGCCAGCAGCGCGCCTGGGCGCACTGAAGCTTTCTTT.

The rearrangement joins TRBV30 to TRBJ2-5; 11 positions match TRBD2. Germline V gives CDR1 GTSNPN, CDR2 SVGIG (reference sequence). The CDR3 sequence is 16 residues long. The trim removed 4 bases at V and 0 bases at J, leaving 7 bases unmatched. In DNA form, the CDR3 reads TGTGCCTGGACGATCGGGACTAGCGGTTACCAAGAGACCCAGTACTTC. Translated, it gives CAWTIGTSGYQETQYF.

The chain has TRBV29-1 and TRBJ2-7; D is possibly TRBD1 (5 bases). The CDR3 totals 14 residues. Trimming pared 0 bases from V and 7 bases from J, leaving 16 bases between. Germline values: CDR1 SQVTM, CDR2 ANQGSEA. This CDR3 is CSVEDRPGMGEQYF. In DNA, the CDR3 is TGCAGCGTTGAAGATCGTCCAGGGATGGGAGAGCAGTACTTC.

The CDR3 loop reads CASSGPGSSTDTQYF. Here the CDR3 DNA reads TGCGCCAGCAGCGGCCCGGGGTCTAGCACAGATACGCAGTATTTT. V usage is TRBV5-1 and J usage is TRBJ2-3; tentatively, D is TRBD2 (5 bases). This CDR3 is built from 15 residues. Per germline, CDR1 SGHRS and CDR2 YFSETQ. V lost 4 bases and J lost 0, with 12 bases in between.

This clone was seen a few times. This sequence joins TRBV29-1 and TRBJ2-2, with D maybe TRBD2 (5 bases). Germline CDR1 and CDR2: SQVTM and ANQGSEA. The CDR3 runs 14 residues. The V and J ends lost 1 base and 9 bases respectively, with 15 bases between them. CDR3 coding DNA: TGCAGCGTTGAAGGGGCACGGGGAAATAGGGAGCTGTTTTTT. It is translated as CSVEGARGNRELFF.

CDR3 in DNA: TGTGCCAGCAGTTTAAGAGGACTCACTAACTATGGCTACACCTTC. Encoded protein: CASSLRGLTNYGYTF. The chain links TRBV27 to TRBJ1-2, with D uncertain. Trimming took 2 bases from V and 0 from J, leaving 10 bases between them. The CDR3 is 15 residues long. Germline V CDR1 and CDR2: MNHEY, SMNVEV (reference sequence).

This clone was picked up a small number of times. The rearrangement joins TRBV6-6 to TRBJ2-7, with D tentatively TRBD1 (6 bases). V shed 6 bases and J shed 4 bases, with 10 bases lying between them. Per germline, CDR1 MNHNY and CDR2 SVGAGI (reference sequence). The CDR3 contains 12 residues. CDR3 amino acids: CASSTGLYEQYF. The DNA for the CDR3 is TGTGCCAGCAGCACAGGGTTGTACGAGCAGTACTTC.

The CDR3 coding sequence is TGTGCCAGCAGCACACCCGAGGATGGGAGCCCTCTTCTTAACTATGGCTACACCTTC. It specifies CASSTPEDGSPLLNYGYTF. The V and J genes are TRBV9 and TRBJ1-2; D ambiguous. With 4 bases removed from V and 1 base from J, the gap between germline ends came to 26 bases. The germline V gene encodes CDR1 SGDLS and CDR2 YYNGEE. The CDR3 consists of 19 residues.

The chain combines TRBV27 with TRBJ1-5; no reliable D call. Germline CDR1 is MNHEY and CDR2 is SMNVEV (reference sequence). With 6 bases removed from V and 0 bases from J, the gap between germline ends came to 6 bases. The CDR3 covers 13 residues. The CDR3, as DNA: TGTGCCAGCAGGCCGTATAGCAATCAGCCCCAGCATTTT. Its protein is CASRPYSNQPQHF.

V and J are TRBV30 and TRBJ1-2; weak D call: TRBD1 (5 bases). Germline V gives CDR1 GTSNPN, CDR2 SVGIG (reference sequence). V was shortened by 4 bases and J by 6 bases, with 18 bases between the two germline ends. The CDR3 extends over 14 amino acids. As DNA, the CDR3 is TGTGCCTGGATCTTCCCCGGGGGTCCCAATGGCTACACCTTC. It is translated as CAWIFPGGPNGYTF.

This clone was detected only a few times. The gene calls are TRBV6-5 and TRBJ1-1; the match to TRBD1 covers 7 bases. V lost 6 bases and J lost 9; bases outside the gene matches: 4. Germline assignment: CDR1 MNHEY and CDR2 SVGAGI. There are 11 residues in the CDR3. The chain's CDR3 is CASSSTGQAFF. CDR3 sequence (DNA): TGTGCCAGCAGCTCGACAGGGCAAGCTTTCTTT.

CDR3 sequence: CSVALETQYF. Written as DNA, the CDR3 is TGCAGCGTTGCATTGGAGACCCAGTACTTC. The V gene is TRBV29-1, the J gene TRBJ2-5, with D unresolved. Germline V gene sequence: CDR1 SQVTM, CDR2 ANQGSEA. This CDR3 comprises 10 residues. V was cut by 4 bases and J by 5 bases, with 5 bases left in between.

The chain is built from TRBV5-1 and TRBJ2-7; 8 positions agree with TRBD2. The CDR3 length is 14 residues. CDR1 and CDR2 (germline): SGHRS, YFSETQ. Trimming took 7 bases from V and 3 from J; bases not matched to a gene: 9. The CDR3 spells CASRVGSGSYEQYF. In DNA form, the CDR3 reads TGCGCCAGCCGAGTAGGGAGCGGGAGCTACGAGCAGTACTTC.

This clone was seen a few times. The chain couples TRBV29-1 to TRBJ2-2, with 11 nucleotides matching TRBD2. CDR3 size: 14 residues. V shed 5 bases and J 6 bases; nucleotides not matched to a gene: 5. Germline V CDR1 and CDR2: SQVTM, ANQGSEA. The CDR3 reads CSVKTSGIAGELFF. Here the CDR3 DNA reads TGCAGCGTTAAGACTAGCGGGATTGCCGGGGAGCTGTTTTTT.

This clone was detected a few times. The chain is built from TRBV29-1 and TRBJ2-1; TRBD1 or TRBD2 may be the D gene (6 bases each). The V end was cut by 6 bases, the J end by 6 bases, with 18 bases between. The CDR3 is made up of 14 amino acids. Per the germline V gene, CDR1 is SQVTM and CDR2 is ANQGSEA. CDR3: CSVEGGERTNEQFF. Here the CDR3 DNA reads TGCAGCGTCGAGGGGGGCGAAAGAACCAATGAGCAGTTCTTC.

The rearrangement uses TRBV7-9 and TRBJ1-2; D not certain. V was clipped by 6 bases and J by 1 base, with 12 bases between them. The germline CDR1 and CDR2 sequences are SEHNR and FQNEAQ (reference sequence). The CDR3 runs 14 residues. The CDR3 sequence is CASRPDQYNYGYTF. The CDR3 DNA follows: TGTGCCAGCAGACCAGACCAATATAACTATGGCTACACCTTC.

The chain is built from TRBV4-3 and TRBJ1-2; 9 positions match TRBD1. V shed 3 bases and J 8 bases; nucleotides not matched to a gene: 13. The CDR3 totals 16 residues. Per the germline V gene, CDR1 is LGHNA and CDR2 is YSLEER. CDR3 nucleotide sequence: TGCGCCAGCAGCCACACCCCGCACGGGACAGGGAGAGGCTACACCTTC. This translates into CASSHTPHGTGRGYTF.

The CDR3 sequence is CASSLVAGGLRRTDTQYF. The CDR3 nucleotides read TGTGCCAGCAGCTTAGTGGCGGGAGGGCTCCGTCGCACAGATACGCAGTATTTT. The J gene is TRBJ2-3, the V gene TRBV11-2, with TRBD2 identical over 9 bases. This CDR3 is built from 18 residues. V trimming: 1 base; J trimming: 1 base; junction bases outside the gene matches: 9. CDR1 is SGHAT, CDR2 FQNNGV, per germline.

This clone was found once. This sequence joins TRBV14 and TRBJ1-2; D unresolved. CDR1 is SGHDN and CDR2 is FVKESK in the germline V gene. This CDR3 comprises 13 residues. Trimming shortened V by 1 base and J by 4 bases, and 7 bases separated the two germline ends. The CDR3 nucleotides read TGTGCCAGCAGCCAAGGTGGTGTCTATGGCTACACCTTC. It specifies CASSQGGVYGYTF. Full variable domain (rest looked up from reference TRBV14 and TRBJ1-2): EAGVTQFPSHSVIEKGQTVTLRCDPISGHDNLYWYRRVMGKEIKFLLHFVKESKQDESGMPNNRFLAERTGGTYSTLKVQPAELEDSGVYFCASSQGGVYGYTFGSGTRLTVV.

V is TRBV9 and J is TRBJ2-7, with D unclear. Deletions cut 0 bases from V and 3 bases from J, with 10 bases between. The CDR3 is made up of 14 amino acids. Germline CDR1 and CDR2: SGDLS and YYNGEE. CDR3 sequence reads: CASSVGGDDYEQYF. The DNA of the CDR3 is TGTGCCAGCAGCGTAGGGGGTGATGACTACGAGCAGTACTTC.

The rearrangement links TRBV4-1 to TRBJ1-2; perhaps TRBD1 as D (5 bases). Germline assignment: CDR1 MGHRA and CDR2 YSYEKL. The V and J ends lost 0 bases and 6 bases respectively, with 11 bases between them. This CDR3 has 14 residues. The CDR3 loop reads CASSQDGRVDGYTF. The DNA of the CDR3 is TGCGCCAGCAGCCAAGATGGCAGGGTCGATGGCTACACCTTC.

The CDR3: CSARQANTGELFF. CDR3 nucleotides: TGCAGCGCCCGACAGGCGAACACCGGGGAGCTGTTTTTT. This chain connects TRBV29-1 to TRBJ2-2; maybe TRBD1 (6 bases). This CDR3 comprises 13 residues. V was shortened by 7 bases and J by 0 bases, with 9 bases between the two germline ends. Germline lookup yields CDR1 SQVTM and CDR2 ANQGSEA.

The DNA of the CDR3 is TGTGCCAGCAGTCTGCGTCGACTAGCTATGGAGACCCAGTACTTC. This encodes CASSLRRLAMETQYF. The chain joins TRBV6-5 to TRBJ2-5, with 7 positions matching TRBD2. The J segment lost 5 bases and the V segment lost 5 bases, leaving 11 bases of the junction unmatched. The CDR3 extends over 15 amino acids. Germline V lookup: CDR1 MNHEY, CDR2 SVGAGI.

The rearrangement uses TRBV6-5 and TRBJ1-5, with a possible D match to TRBD1 (5 bases). This CDR3 has 14 residues. From germline, CDR1 is MNHEY and CDR2 SVGAGI. Trimming stripped 6 bases from V and 2 bases from J, with 11 bases between. DNA of the CDR3: TGTGCCAGCAGGGGAGGAGGGGGCAATCAGCCCCAGCATTTT. As protein: CASRGGGGNQPQHF.